Listed here are 22 T cell receptor beta chains from one sample, sequenced in a study of beta chain features in type 1 diabetes. Expressed TCRB transcripts were sequenced, since all the RNA that had been isolated was reverse transcribed. The repertoire was sequenced with immunoSEQ multiplex PCR; TCRdb's copy has only in-frame clones and lacks some. The sample gives 850,000 to 900,000 clones, roughly 15% of which show up once; 0.02% to 0.025% is in the top ten. The sequenced material came from naive CD4+ T cells from blood. These receptors were obtained from a woman aged 18-29 years in good health.

This clone appeared a single time. V is TRBV21-1 and J is TRBJ2-7; the table names TRBD2, a call not compared with the DNA. TRBV21-1 is reported as a pseudogene. This CDR3 is 14 amino acids long. For the CDR3, the DNA is TGTGCCAGCGGGGGGAAGCGGGAGTTGTACGAGCAGTACTTC. This codes for CASGGKRELYEQYF.

The chain uses TRBV21-1 and TRBJ2-7; the table's D call, TRBD1, has no DNA check behind it. TRBV21-1 corresponds to a pseudogene. This CDR3 has 15 amino acids. CDR3 amino acids: CASSKALWGADEQYF. In DNA, the CDR3 is TGTGCCAGCAGCAAAGCGCTTTGGGGCGCTGATGAGCAGTACTTC.

The V call is TRBV5-1, the J call TRBJ2-1; 11 bases are a match to TRBD2. This CDR3 is 17 amino acids long. V trimming: 0 bases; J trimming: 3 bases; junction bases outside the gene matches: 5. Germline V gene data show CDR1 as SGHRS and CDR2 as YFSETQ. CDR3: CASSLDSTSGSYNEQFF. Here the CDR3 DNA reads TGCGCCAGCAGCTTGGACAGTACTAGCGGGAGCTACAATGAGCAGTTCTTC.

This clone was picked up a small number of times. The genes are TRBV15 and TRBJ2-5; 7 positions agree with TRBD2. From germline, CDR1 is LNHNV and CDR2 YYDKDF (reference sequence). Trimming cost V 5 bases and J 2 bases; bases outside gene matches: 8. The CDR3 consists of 15 residues. CDR3 bases: TGTGCCACCAGCGGTAGGCAAGCGGGACAAGAGACCCAGTACTTC. Translated: CATSGRQAGQETQYF.

This clone occurred a few times. This chain joins TRBV6-5 and TRBJ2-7; 7 bases map to TRBD1. The trim removed 6 bases at V and 5 bases at J, leaving 7 bases unmatched. Per the germline V gene, CDR1 is MNHEY and CDR2 is SVGAGI. The CDR3 extends over 13 amino acids. The CDR3: CASRMRGTDEQYF. CDR3 DNA sequence: TGTGCCAGCAGAATGAGGGGGACAGACGAGCAGTACTTC.

The chain is built from TRBV18 and TRBJ1-2, with 11 bases that match TRBD1. Unmatched junction bases numbered 3, after V lost 0 bases and J lost 6 bases. Germline assignment: CDR1 KGHSH and CDR2 LQKENI. This CDR3 comprises 15 residues. The CDR3 DNA reads TGTGCCAGCTCACCACCCGGACAGGGGGCTCATGGCTACACCTTC. Translated, it gives CASSPPGQGAHGYTF.

V is TRBV29-1 and J is TRBJ1-5; maybe TRBD1 (5 bases). V was trimmed by 3 bases and J by 3 bases, leaving 9 bases between them. The CDR3 loop spans 13 amino acids. Germline values: CDR1 SQVTM, CDR2 ANQGSEA. CDR3 in DNA: TGCAGCGTTGAGTGGGGGGACAATCAGCCCCAGCATTTT. Translated: CSVEWGDNQPQHF. The full variable domain, rest sourced from reference TRBV29-1 and TRBJ1-5, is SAVISQKPSRDICQRGTSLTIQCQVDSQVTMMFWYRQQPGQSLTLIATANQGSEATYESGFVIDKFPISRPNLTFSTLTVSNMSPEDSSIYLCSVEWGDNQPQHFGDGTRLSIL.

This clone was detected only a few times. This sequence joins TRBV28 and TRBJ2-2; D ambiguous. Trimming cost V 6 bases and J 2 bases, with 13 bases left between them. This CDR3 region has 15 residues. Germline assignment: CDR1 MDHEN and CDR2 SYDVKM. Written as DNA, the CDR3 is TGTGCCAGCAGCGGCCCCCTACCAAACACCGGGGAGCTGTTTTTT. Translated: CASSGPLPNTGELFF.

Notes on this clone: Different DNA sequences within this sample yield the same CDR3. The V and J genes are TRBV27 and TRBJ1-1; no clear D. Looked up from germline, CDR1 is MNHEY and CDR2 is SMNVEV (reference sequence). The ends were cut back, 3 bases at V and 1 base at J, with 6 bases in the middle. There are 13 residues in the CDR3. CDR3: CASSLRQNTEAFF. The CDR3 DNA is TGTGCCAGCAGTTTGCGCCAGAACACTGAAGCTTTCTTT.

The V call is TRBV6-5, the J call TRBJ2-1, with 11 bases lining up with TRBD2. Looked up from germline, CDR1 is MNHEY and CDR2 is SVGAGI. With 10 bases clipped from V and 10 bases from J, the junction kept 9 bases outside the gene matches. The CDR3 loop spans 13 amino acids. For the CDR3, the DNA is TGTGCCACCAGAAATCTAGCGGGAGGAGAGCAGTTCTTC. The encoded protein is CATRNLAGGEQFF.

This clone was seen a few times. The rearrangement uses TRBV6-1 and TRBJ1-5; possibly TRBD1 for D (6 bases). The ends were cut back, 6 bases at V and 2 bases at J, with 14 bases in the middle. This CDR3 spans 15 amino acids. Germline CDR1 reads MNHNS; CDR2 reads SASEGT. The CDR3 spells CASRDRGGGNQPQHF. CDR3 nucleotide sequence: TGTGCCAGCAGAGACAGAGGGGGGGGCAATCAGCCCCAGCATTTT.

The V gene is TRBV7-3, the J gene TRBJ1-1; no clear D gene. This CDR3 has 15 amino acids. The germline CDR1 and CDR2 sequences are SGHTA and FQGTGA. The ends were cut back, 4 bases at V and 2 bases at J, with 14 bases in the middle. CDR3 nucleotides: TGTGCCAGCAGCTCCTGGACGGCTCCCAACACTGAAGCTTTCTTT. This gives the protein CASSSWTAPNTEAFF.

The chain joins TRBV7-2 to TRBJ2-7; perhaps TRBD1 as D (6 bases). Germline V lookup: CDR1 SGHTA, CDR2 FQGNSA. The CDR3 is 15 residues long. Trimming stripped 5 bases from V and 0 bases from J, with 14 bases between. CDR3 protein: CASSPQQGPSYEQYF. The CDR3 coding sequence is TGTGCCAGCAGCCCCCAACAGGGACCCTCCTACGAGCAGTACTTC.

This clone has more than one count but fewer than ten. CDR3 coding DNA: TGTGCCAGCAGTTACGACAACACCGGGGAGCTGTTTTTT. It translates to CASSYDNTGELFF. The chain employs TRBV28 and TRBJ2-2, with no clear D. This CDR3 contains 13 residues. The germline V gene has CDR1 MDHEN and CDR2 SYDVKM. The V end was cut by 4 bases, the J end by 2 bases, with 5 bases between. Drawing the rest from reference TRBV28 and TRBJ2-2, the complete variable domain is DVKVTQSSRYLVKRTGEKVFLECVQDMDHENMFWYRQDPGLGLRLIYFSYDVKMKEKGDIPEGYSVSREKKERFSLILESASTNQTSMYLCASSYDNTGELFFGEGSRLTVL.

The sample holds a few counts of this clone. The rearrangement uses TRBV5-4 and TRBJ1-2, with TRBD1 identical over 9 bases. From germline, CDR1 is SGHNT and CDR2 YYREEE (reference sequence). V lost 0 bases and J lost 5; bases outside the gene matches: 11. The CDR3 runs to 17 residues. The CDR3 DNA is TGTGCCAGCAGCTTGGGGGGCCCCGGGACAGGGTATTATGGCTACACCTTC. Translation gives CASSLGGPGTGYYGYTF.

The DNA for the CDR3 is TGTGCCAGCAGCCCCGGTGGCGGGAGCTCCTACAATGAGCAGTTCTTC. Translated, it gives CASSPGGGSSYNEQFF. V gene TRBV7-2 combines with J gene TRBJ2-1; 7 bases agree with TRBD2. The junction had 7 bases not matched to a gene; V was cut back by 5 bases and J by 0 bases. There are 16 residues in the CDR3. Germline values: CDR1 SGHTA, CDR2 FQGNSA.

The rearrangement joins TRBV18 to TRBJ1-1, with 9 bases fitting TRBD1. There are 16 residues in the CDR3. V shed 8 bases and J 4 bases; nucleotides not matched to a gene: 14. Germline CDR1 reads KGHSH; CDR2 reads LQKENI. CDR3 nucleotide sequence: TGTGCCAGCAGCCGGGACAGGGTGAAGTGGGGCACTGAAGCTTTCTTT. Protein: CASSRDRVKWGTEAFF.

This chain joins TRBV28 and TRBJ2-7, with 9 bases identical to TRBD2. Per germline, CDR1 MDHEN and CDR2 SYDVKM. CDR3 size: 15 residues. The ends lost 6 bases at V and 2 bases at J; junction bases unmatched: 8. Written as DNA, the CDR3 is TGTGCCAGCAGCCCAGTAGCGGGAGCCCCCTACGAGCAGTACTTC. Translated, it gives CASSPVAGAPYEQYF.

This rearrangement joins TRBV5-1 to TRBJ2-1; 7 bases agree with TRBD1. There are 15 residues in the CDR3. Germline CDR1 is SGHRS and CDR2 is YFSETQ. V lost 3 bases and J lost 2; bases outside the gene matches: 5. Written as DNA, the CDR3 is TGCGCCAGCAGCTCCTGGGACAGCACCTACAATGAGCAGTTCTTC. This translates into CASSSWDSTYNEQFF.

The J gene is TRBJ2-7, the V gene TRBV9; unclear D gene. The V end lost 2 bases, the J end lost 1 base, and 10 bases lay between the germline ends. The CDR3 totals 14 residues. CDR1 and CDR2 from the germline V gene are SGDLS and YYNGEE. Here the CDR3 reads CASSVQDGSYEQYF. The CDR3 DNA reads as TGTGCCAGCAGCGTCCAGGACGGATCCTACGAGCAGTACTTC.

The genes are TRBV4-3 and TRBJ1-2; the D is unclear. Germline lookup yields CDR1 LGHNA and CDR2 YSLEER. This CDR3 is 13 amino acids long. Deletions cut 1 base from V and 8 bases from J, with 11 bases between. The CDR3 bases are TGCGCCAGCAGCCAAGTAGTGCGAGAGGGCTACACCTTC. Translation gives CASSQVVREGYTF.

This chain links TRBV28 with TRBJ2-1; TRBD2 agrees at 13 bases. There are 15 residues in the CDR3. J gave up 4 bases and V 6 bases, and 3 bases lay outside the gene matches. Germline values: CDR1 MDHEN, CDR2 SYDVKM. CDR3 loop: CASRLAGGRYNEQFF. CDR3 DNA: TGTGCCAGCAGACTAGCGGGAGGGAGATACAATGAGCAGTTCTTC.